The text below deals with one T cell receptor (beta chain). The J segment lost 1 base and the V segment lost 4 bases, leaving 10 bases of the junction unmatched. Germline V gene data show CDR1 as SGHRS and CDR2 as YFSETQ. The CDR3 runs 16 residues. The record originates from a study of blood T cell repertoires in COVID-19. The repertoire was sequenced with immunoSEQ multiplex PCR; TCRdb's copy has only in-frame clones and lacks some. The sample shows around 300,000 clones, 85% of them seen only once. The V gene is TRBV5-1, the J gene TRBJ1-1, with 7 nucleotides matching TRBD1. This sequence was found in a human donor in a cohort sampled during active COVID-19. Sequencing was done on a sample of peripheral blood. The CDR3: CASSPQTGKENTEAFF. The CDR3 nucleotides read TGCGCCAGCAGCCCGCAGACAGGGAAGGAGAACACTGAAGCTTTCTTT.